The next 21 T cell receptor beta chains were all read from a single sample in a study of naive and memory T cell subsets. Amplification of ligated cDNA took four PCR rounds with SP2 and nested alpha and beta constant primers. TCRdb independently ran MiXCR on the 5' RACE reads; one entry per CDR3 protein. The data hold 30,000 or so distinct CDR3 sequences, with over 15% observed a single time. TCR cDNA received a 3' ligated oligonucleotide that carried a UMI. All receptors derive from a female donor in good health.

This clonotype was counted only a few times. The gene calls are TRBV20-1 and TRBJ2-2, with TRBD2 matching 10 bases. V shed 0 bases and J 4 bases; nucleotides not matched to a gene: 8. The CDR3 has 17 amino acids. In germline, CDR1 is DFQATT, CDR2 SNEGSKA (reference sequence). The CDR3 loop is CSARDWASGGTTGELFF. The CDR3 nucleotides are TGCAGTGCTAGAGATTGGGCTAGCGGGGGCACCACCGGGGAGCTGTTTTTT.

This clonotype was seen repeatedly, ten times or more. The J gene is TRBJ2-3, the V gene TRBV19; no clear D gene. The CDR3 is 14 residues long. The V end lost 1 base, the J end lost 6 bases, and 11 bases lay between the germline ends. Germline V gene data show CDR1 as LNHDA and CDR2 as SQIVND (reference sequence). The CDR3 protein is CASSIGGSADTQYF. CDR3 coding DNA: TGTGCCAGTAGTATAGGAGGCTCGGCGGATACGCAGTATTTT.

This clonotype was observed at least ten times. The chain combines TRBV18 with TRBJ1-1, with D unresolved. The CDR3 has 13 residues. Per the germline V gene, CDR1 is KGHSH and CDR2 is LQKENI. Trimming took 2 bases from V and 4 from J, leaving 8 bases between them. The CDR3, as DNA: TGTGCCAGCTCACCAGTCGTGGGCACTGAAGCTTTCTTT. Translating it yields CASSPVVGTEAFF.

This clonotype was counted ten times or more. This chain uses TRBV29-1 with TRBJ1-1, with D possibly matching TRBD1 (6 bases). Germline CDR1 reads SQVTM; CDR2 reads ANQGSEA. The length of the CDR3 is 13 residues. Trimming cost V 4 bases and J 6 bases, with 15 bases left between them. The DNA for the CDR3 is TGCAGCGTTGTCGTAGGGGGGAGCGCTGAAGCTTTCTTT. Its protein product is CSVVVGGSAEAFF.

This clonotype was picked up many times. V is TRBV29-1 and J is TRBJ2-7; no clear D gene. Germline-derived CDR1 and CDR2 are SQVTM and ANQGSEA. V dropped 4 bases and J dropped 3 bases, with 10 bases sitting between them. The CDR3 sequence is 12 residues long. The CDR3 DNA follows: TGCAGCGTTGCCTCAACCGACTACGAGCAGTACTTC. Translation: CSVASTDYEQYF.

This clonotype was detected many times. The chain carries TRBV4-2 and TRBJ1-1, with D hard to call. The CDR3 totals 16 residues. Germline V gene sequence: CDR1 LGHNA, CDR2 YNFKEQ. Deletions cut 5 bases from V and 5 bases from J, with 21 bases between. The CDR3, as DNA: TGTGCCAGCAGCGACTCTTTGGGTAGGGAGAGGACTGAAGCTTTCTTT. Protein: CASSDSLGRERTEAFF.

This clonotype has ten or more counts. The chain combines TRBV20-1 with TRBJ1-5; tentative D call: TRBD1 (5 bases). Trimming left V 3 bases short and J 6 bases short, with 15 bases between. CDR3 size: 14 residues. Germline loops: CDR1 DFQATT, CDR2 SNEGSKA (reference sequence). The CDR3 nucleotides read TGCAGTGCTAGGGGGACTGACTTCGGTCAGCCCCAGCATTTT. It is translated as CSARGTDFGQPQHF.

This clonotype appeared many times. The chain joins TRBV6-4 to TRBJ1-6; weak D call: TRBD1 (5 bases). From germline, CDR1 is MRHNA and CDR2 SNTAGT. This CDR3 has 15 amino acids. Trimming left V 3 bases short and J 7 bases short, with 13 bases between. CDR3 DNA: TGTGCCAGCAGTGAGTACTCAGGGAAGAATTCACCCCTCCACTTT. Protein product: CASSEYSGKNSPLHF.

The chain combines TRBV29-1 with TRBJ2-1; 10 bases agree with TRBD1. There are 14 residues in the CDR3. V shed 6 bases and J 6 bases; nucleotides not matched to a gene: 8. The germline V gene has CDR1 SQVTM and CDR2 ANQGSEA. CDR3 sequence (DNA): TGCAGCGTCCCCGGGACAGGGGTTCCCAATGAGCAGTTCTTC. Amino acid sequence: CSVPGTGVPNEQFF.

Concerning this clonotype itself: A much larger clone lies one base from this, so it may be a read error. The rearrangement joins TRBV20-1 to TRBJ2-1; 8 bases match TRBD2. Germline loops: CDR1 DFQATT, CDR2 SNEGSKA (reference sequence). The CDR3 spans 17 residues. CDR3 bases: TGCGGTGCTCCGGTCTTGTTGCGGGGGGTCTCCTACAATGAGCAGTTCTTC. This codes for CGAPVLLRGVSYNEQFF.

This clonotype came up a few times. This rearrangement joins TRBV12-3 or TRBV12-4 to TRBJ1-2; D is unclear. The CDR3 runs 11 residues. V shed 8 bases and J shed 0 bases, with 4 bases lying between them. The CDR3 DNA sequence: TGTGCCAGCGGGGCTAACTATGGCTACACCTTC. Its protein is CASGANYGYTF.

The CDR3 region is CSARAPGLAGGAYF. The CDR3 bases are TGCAGTGCTAGAGCGCCGGGACTAGCGGGGGGGGCATATTTT. This chain links TRBV20-1 with TRBJ2-3; 16 nucleotides match TRBD2. The germline gives CDR1 DFQATT, CDR2 SNEGSKA (reference sequence). V was clipped by 1 base and J by 15 bases; unmatched bases: 7. The CDR3 runs to 14 residues.

This clonotype was counted ten times or more. This sequence joins TRBV29-1 and TRBJ2-3; 7 bases are shared with TRBD2. This CDR3 comprises 14 residues. J gave up 4 bases and V 1 base, and 5 bases lay outside the gene matches. From germline, CDR1 is SQVTM and CDR2 ANQGSEA. CDR3 in DNA: TGCAGCGTTGAAGGGGGGGGGTCGGCAGATACGCAGTATTTT. Its protein is CSVEGGGSADTQYF.

CDR3 region: CASFRASIANYGYTF. The CDR3 region has the DNA TGTGCCAGCTTTCGAGCCTCCATTGCAAACTATGGCTACACCTTC. The chain recombines TRBV6-2 or TRBV6-3 with TRBJ1-2; D gene uncertain. The V gene lost 8 bases and the J gene lost 2 bases, with 18 bases spanning the gap. The CDR3 length is 15 residues. Germline V gives CDR1 MNHEY, CDR2 SVGEGT.

This clonotype was counted at least ten times. The chain couples TRBV2 to TRBJ1-6; D gene unclear. V was cut by 3 bases and J by 4 bases, with 4 bases left in between. The germline V gene has CDR1 SNHLY and CDR2 FYNNEI. CDR3 size: 13 residues. This chain's CDR3 is CASSEAYNSPLHF. The CDR3 bases are TGTGCCAGCAGTGAGGCTTATAATTCACCCCTCCACTTT.

This clonotype has at least ten counts. CDR3 region: CATSRELAESQGTQYF. DNA for the CDR3: TGTGCCACCAGCAGAGAACTAGCGGAGTCGCAGGGTACGCAGTATTTT. The chain couples TRBV15 to TRBJ2-3; 8 nucleotides align to TRBD2. Trimming cost V 0 bases and J 8 bases; bases outside gene matches: 10. This CDR3 comprises 16 residues. Germline loops: CDR1 LNHNV, CDR2 YYDKDF (reference sequence).

The table lists this clonotype with a few counts. The chain links TRBV7-9 to TRBJ1-1; tentative D call: TRBD1 (5 bases). Germline-derived CDR1 and CDR2 are SEHNR and FQNEAQ (reference sequence). The CDR3 runs to 15 residues. The V and J ends lost 4 bases and 6 bases respectively, with 18 bases between them. CDR3 residues: CASSSKLGRGAEAFF. In nucleotides, the CDR3 is TGTGCCAGCAGCTCTAAGCTGGGGCGGGGGGCTGAAGCTTTCTTT.

Only a few counts were recorded for this clonotype. The chain has TRBV10-3 and TRBJ1-5, with TRBD1 as a possible D gene (5 bases). V gave up 4 bases and J gave up 4 bases, with 8 bases separating them. Germline loops: CDR1 ENHRY, CDR2 SYGVKD. This CDR3 has 13 residues. The CDR3 here is CAISAEGNQPQHF. CDR3 sequence (DNA): TGTGCCATCAGTGCTGAGGGGAATCAGCCCCAGCATTTT.

This clonotype was seen repeatedly, ten times or more. The V call is TRBV20-1, the J call TRBJ2-1, with 7 bases lining up with TRBD2. The CDR3 extends over 15 amino acids. V lost 3 bases and J lost 4; bases outside the gene matches: 9. CDR1 is DFQATT, CDR2 SNEGSKA, per germline (reference sequence). The CDR3 is CSARAVGRSYNEQFF. The DNA for the CDR3 is TGCAGTGCTAGGGCCGTCGGGAGGAGTTACAATGAGCAGTTCTTC.

In this sample, this clonotype is medium-sized (0.01 to 0.1%). The chain uses TRBV7-2 and TRBJ2-3, with D possibly being TRBD2 (7 bases). Trimming shortened V by 1 base and J by 2 bases, and 19 bases separated the two germline ends. Germline CDR1 reads SGHTA; CDR2 reads FQGNSA. There are 18 residues in the CDR3. The CDR3 DNA reads TGTGCCAGCAGCTTAGGATTCGGAGGGGGGGAAAACACAGATACGCAGTATTTT. This encodes CASSLGFGGGENTDTQYF.

This clonotype qualifies as medium-sized. The chain recombines TRBV7-2 with TRBJ2-7; 11 nucleotides align to TRBD1. CDR1 and CDR2 (germline): SGHTA, FQGNSA. V shed 5 bases and J 3 bases; nucleotides not matched to a gene: 9. The CDR3 spans 16 residues. The CDR3 loop reads CASSPGAGTGGYEQYF. The CDR3 DNA reads TGTGCCAGCAGCCCAGGGGCCGGGACAGGGGGCTACGAGCAGTACTTC.